This TCR beta chain was observed in a study of blood T cell repertoires in COVID-19. Across the whole study: PBMCs, B-cell-depleted T cells, or T cells provided the cDNA or gDNA that made up the material.

Under the authors' procedure: Cell counts per sample came from amplifying reference gene primers. Assay used: immunoSEQ multiplex PCR; TCRdb lists only in-frame clones, some missing. The V and J calls and clone size come from that table; D and trimming were worked out from the DNA. Of just over 250,000 clones listed, 88% are singletons. After removal of 6 bases from V and 2 bases from J, the junction contained 8 bases not matched to a gene. This CDR3 has 15 residues. From germline, CDR1 is MNHEY and CDR2 SMNVEV (reference sequence). Sequencing was performed on peripheral blood. The chain uses TRBV27 and TRBJ2-5, with 8 bases lining up with TRBD1. The clonotype originates from a man in his sixties who had recovered from COVID-19. The CDR3 nucleotides read TGTGCCAGCAGCCAGGGACAGGCTTCGCAAGAGACCCAGTACTTC. Its translation is CASSQGQASQETQYF.